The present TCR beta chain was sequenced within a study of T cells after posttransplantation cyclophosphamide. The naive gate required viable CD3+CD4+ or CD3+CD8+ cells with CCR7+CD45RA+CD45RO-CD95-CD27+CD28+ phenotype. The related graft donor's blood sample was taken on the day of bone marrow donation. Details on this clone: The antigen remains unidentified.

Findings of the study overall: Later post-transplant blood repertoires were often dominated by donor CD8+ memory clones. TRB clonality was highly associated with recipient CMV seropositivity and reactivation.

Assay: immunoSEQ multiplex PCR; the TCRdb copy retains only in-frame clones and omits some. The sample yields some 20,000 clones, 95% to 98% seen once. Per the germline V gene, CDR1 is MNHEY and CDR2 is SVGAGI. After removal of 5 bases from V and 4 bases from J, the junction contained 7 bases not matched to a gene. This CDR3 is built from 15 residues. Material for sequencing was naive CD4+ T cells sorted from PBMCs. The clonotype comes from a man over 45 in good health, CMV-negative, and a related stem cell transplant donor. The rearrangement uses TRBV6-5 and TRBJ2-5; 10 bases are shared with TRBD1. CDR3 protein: CASSTRQGARETQYF. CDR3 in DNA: TGTGCCAGCAGTACAAGACAGGGGGCGAGAGAGACCCAGTACTTC.